These 2 T cell receptor beta chains share one sample of origin, sequenced in a study of early T cells in non-severe SARS-CoV-2 infection. TCRdb reprocessed the 5' RACE reads via MiXCR and lists one record per CDR3 protein. The sample lists roughly 86,000 distinct CDR3 sequences, roughly 15% seen once, with just under 0.6% in the top ten. Sequencing used whole blood. The source is an adult who was a healthcare worker with PCR-confirmed SARS-CoV-2 infection or an uninfected control (not recorded which).

This clonotype was recorded at least ten times. The chain recombines TRBV7-8 with TRBJ1-1; 12 bases align to TRBD1. The CDR3 consists of 16 residues. From germline, CDR1 is SGHVS and CDR2 FQNEAQ. V dropped 5 bases and J dropped 5; count of bases not matched to a gene: 9. For the CDR3, the DNA is TGTGCCAGCAGCGGGAGAGGGACAGGGGGCGGGACTGAAGCTTTCTTT. Protein: CASSGRGTGGGTEAFF.

This chain links TRBV12-3 or TRBV12-4 with TRBJ2-4, with D tentatively TRBD1 or TRBD2 (5 bases each). The V end was cut by 3 bases, the J end by 4 bases, with 7 bases between. This CDR3 is 13 amino acids long. The CDR3 DNA follows: TGTGCCAGCAGTTTCGGGACGAAAAACATTCAGTACTTC. Translating gives CASSFGTKNIQYF.